The 21 T cell receptor beta chains below were found in one sample sequenced in a study of T cell clonality in common variable immunodeficiency (dated by TCRdb to between 2014 and 2017). What the work shows at the level of the full study, not this receptor alone: Fewer deletions and N-nucleotide insertions were reportedly observed in CVID TCRbeta sequences, and highly modified clones with 13 or more V deletions were reportedly absent from CVID TCRbeta sequences.

Library prep was done by the immunoSEQ multiplex PCR assay. Imported from immuneACCESS, the table was reduced by TCRdb to in-frame sequences with V and J called. These copies leave out some clones; in studies compared against another copy, an unresolved V gene accounts for under half, and the cause of the remainder is not known. The sample features around 40,000 clones, and none is a singleton. The ten largest clones capture 5% to 6.5% of the sample. These receptors' targets are unknown. Sequencing was carried out using peripheral blood mononuclear cells. The receptors stem from a human donor with common variable immunodeficiency.

This clone was counted many times. From the germline J gene comes the end of the CDR3, since the read stops 3 residues before it. The chain couples TRBV20-1 to TRBJ1-1; TRBD1 is a possible D gene (5 bases). CDR3 length: 15 amino acids. Trimming took 3 bases from V and 1 from J, leaving 15 bases between them. Germline loops: CDR1 DFQATT, CDR2 SNEGSKA (reference sequence). The CDR3 loop reads CSARRGVKRNTEAFF. Incomplete CDR3 DNA: TGCAGTGCTAGGCGGGGGGTAAAGAGGAACACTGAA.

This clone was counted many times. The read stops 3 residues short of the end of the CDR3; the missing end is completed from the germline J gene. The chain uses TRBV19 and TRBJ2-7, with a weak D call TRBD2 (6 bases). Looked up from germline, CDR1 is LNHDA and CDR2 is SQIVND (reference sequence). The CDR3 is made up of 15 amino acids. V was trimmed by 1 base and J by 1 base, leaving 11 bases between them. CDR3 residues: CASSIAGDTSYEQYF. The CDR3 bases that were read are TGTGCCAGTAGTATAGCGGGGGATACTTCCTACGAG.

This clone was detected ten times or more. One junction end disagrees with the germline gene, perhaps due to a read error. The read falls 3 residues short of the CDR3 end, and the missing part is taken from the germline J gene. The chain employs TRBV4-2 and TRBJ1-3; the D gene is possibly TRBD1 (5 bases). Germline loops: CDR1 LGHNA, CDR2 YNFKEQ. The CDR3 has 15 amino acids. CDR3 DNA (partial): TGCGCCAGCAGCACCCAGCAGACAGCTGGAAACACC. This translates into CASSTQQTAGNT. The whole CDR3 protein reads CASSTQQTAGNTIYF.

This clone was counted between two and nine times. Read coverage stops 3 residues before the CDR3 terminus; the germline J gene supplies the remainder. The chain has TRBV2 and TRBJ2-7, with 9 nucleotides matching TRBD1. Germline V gene sequence: CDR1 SNHLY, CDR2 FYNNEI. V shed 7 bases, J shed 2 bases, and the junction held 6 bases outside the gene matches. The CDR3 loop spans 14 amino acids. The CDR3 bases that were read are TGTGCCAGCATCCAGGGACAGGGTGCCTACGAG. This gives the protein CASIQGQGAYE. The full CDR3 protein is CASIQGQGAYEQYF.

This clone was seen more than once but under ten times. The CDR3 end is not reached by the read, which stops 3 residues before it; the germline J gene fills it in. The chain uses TRBV19 and TRBJ1-5; the match to TRBD1 covers 7 bases. V lost 7 bases and J lost 0; bases outside the gene matches: 12. Germline CDR1 LNHDA, CDR2 SQIVND (reference sequence). This CDR3 has 17 amino acids. CDR3 in amino acids: CASNTGAQVNSNQPQHF. CDR3 DNA (partial): TGTGCCAGTAATACAGGGGCGCAAGTAAATAGCAATCAGCCC.

This clone appeared a few times. Read coverage stops 3 residues before the CDR3 terminus; the germline J gene supplies the remainder. This sequence joins TRBV20-1 and TRBJ1-6; TRBD1 is a possible D gene (6 bases). This CDR3 is built from 13 residues. V was cut by 6 bases and J by 6 bases, with 12 bases left in between. CDR1 is DFQATT, CDR2 SNEGSKA, per germline (reference sequence). The part of the CDR3 DNA that was read is TGCAGTGCGACGAGGGGGGGTAATTCACCC. Amino acids: CSATRGGNSP. The whole CDR3 protein is CSATRGGNSPLHF.

This clone has at least ten counts. The CDR3 loop is CASSVTSGAYEQYF. Partial CDR3 DNA: TGTGCCAGCAGTGTGACTAGCGGGGCCTACGAG. The chain carries TRBV6-1 and TRBJ2-7; the match to TRBD2 covers 11 bases. The CDR3 end lies 3 residues beyond the end of the read and is filled in from the germline J gene. V was clipped by 4 bases and J by 2 bases; unmatched bases: 1. Germline V lookup: CDR1 MNHNS, CDR2 SASEGT. CDR3 length equals 14 residues.

This clone showed up many times. Read coverage stops 3 residues before the CDR3 terminus; the germline J gene supplies the remainder. The chain carries TRBV30 and TRBJ2-3; tentatively, D is TRBD2 (5 bases). Trimming shortened V by 1 base and J by 4 bases, and 15 bases separated the two germline ends. CDR1 is GTSNPN and CDR2 is SVGIG in the germline V gene (reference sequence). The CDR3 has 15 amino acids. CDR3 DNA, as far as it was read: TGTGCCTGGAGTGGATACGGGGATCCGGCAGATACG. Translated: CAWSGYGDPADT. The entire CDR3 protein reads CAWSGYGDPADTQYF. The complete variable domain, with remaining parts taken from reference TRBV30 and TRBJ2-3, reads SQTIHQWPATLVQPVGSPLSLECTVEGTSNPNLYWYRQAAGRGLQLLFYSVGIGQISSEVPQNLSASRPQDRQFILSSKKLLLSDSGFYLCAWSGYGDPADTQYFGPGTRLTVL.

This clone was counted ten times or more. With the read ending 3 residues before the CDR3 end, the germline J gene is used to fill in that end. This chain uses TRBV19 with TRBJ2-7; unclear D gene. The V and J ends lost 1 base and 1 base respectively, with 5 bases between them. CDR1 and CDR2 (germline): LNHDA, SQIVND (reference sequence). This CDR3 contains 13 residues. The CDR3 loop reads CASSIGRSYEQYF. The DNA read from the CDR3 is TGTGCCAGTAGTATAGGCAGATCCTACGAG.

CDR3 region: CASSERVGNTEAFF. The CDR3 DNA, read in part, is TGTGCCAGCAGTGAGAGGGTAGGGAACACTGAA. The chain is built from TRBV6-1 and TRBJ1-1; D is unclear. The read ends 3 residues before the CDR3 terminus; that terminus is restored from the germline J gene. Trimming stripped 3 bases from V and 1 base from J, with 9 bases between. Germline V gene data show CDR1 as MNHNS and CDR2 as SASEGT. CDR3 length: 14 residues.

Notes on this clone: The CDR3 end is not reached by the read, which stops 3 residues before it; the germline J gene fills it in. The chain joins TRBV2 to TRBJ2-5, with TRBD2 matching over 7 bases. J was trimmed by 5 bases and V by 8 bases; bases with no gene match: 8. The CDR3 consists of 13 residues. Germline CDR1 is SNHLY and CDR2 is FYNNEI. The covered CDR3 bases are TGTGCCAGCGAGTGGAGGGAGGGGGAGACC. It encodes CASEWREGET. The whole CDR3 sequence is CASEWREGETQYF.

As for this clone: The sequenced fragment ends 3 residues before the CDR3 boundary, so the rest is inferred from the germline J gene. The chain recombines TRBV5-1 with TRBJ2-5; D is perhaps TRBD2 (6 bases). The ends were cut back, 2 bases at V and 0 bases at J, with 11 bases in the middle. This CDR3 comprises 15 residues. From germline, CDR1 is SGHRS and CDR2 YFSETQ. The covered CDR3 bases are TGCGCCAGCAGCTTTATCGGGGGTAACCAAGAGACC. It codes for CASSFIGGNQET. The whole CDR3 region reads CASSFIGGNQETQYF.

As regards this clone: The DNA ends 3 residues before the CDR3 does, and the rest of the CDR3 is filled in from the germline J gene. The chain links TRBV7-2 to TRBJ2-7; the match to TRBD1 covers 7 bases. There are 15 residues in the CDR3. Trimming cost V 3 bases and J 2 bases; bases outside gene matches: 7. CDR1 is SGHTA, CDR2 FQGNSA, per germline. Incomplete CDR3 DNA: TGTGCCAGCAGCTTTGAGGGACAGAGGGCCTACGAG. Protein: CASSFEGQRAYE. The complete CDR3 sequence is CASSFEGQRAYEQYF. The variable domain in full, completed from reference TRBV7-2 and TRBJ2-7, reads GAGVSQSPSNKVTEKGKDVELRCDPISGHTALYWYRQSLGQGLEFLIYFQGNSAPDKSGLPSDRFSAERTGGSVSTLTIQRTQQEDSAVYLCASSFEGQRAYEQYFGPGTRLTVT.

Note on this clone: The observed sequence ends 3 residues before the CDR3 terminus, with the missing tail filled in from the germline J gene. This chain connects TRBV10-2 to TRBJ2-5; the D gene is possibly TRBD2 (6 bases). The germline CDR1 and CDR2 sequences are WSHSY and SAAADI. V was cut by 1 base and J by 5 bases, with 11 bases left in between. The CDR3 is 14 amino acids. Incomplete CDR3 DNA: TGCGCCAGCAGTGAGTTGGGACTCCGGGAGACC. Translating it yields CASSELGLRET. The whole CDR3 sequence is CASSELGLRETQYF.

This clone was observed at least ten times. The DNA ends 3 residues before the CDR3 does, and the rest of the CDR3 is filled in from the germline J gene. The gene calls are TRBV29-1 and TRBJ2-2; TRBD2 matches 13 bases. Looked up from germline, CDR1 is SQVTM and CDR2 is ANQGSEA. The CDR3 contains 16 residues. J was trimmed by 4 bases and V by 7 bases; bases with no gene match: 9. CDR3 loop: CSARTSGRRSTGELFF. Partial CDR3 DNA: TGCAGCGCTCGGACTAGCGGGAGACGAAGCACCGGGGAG.

This clone was counted only a few times. Read sequence stops 3 residues before the CDR3 end, and the germline J gene provides the missing end. The chain has TRBV7-9 and TRBJ2-2; 10 bases align to TRBD1. The CDR3 spans 15 residues. V was clipped by 6 bases and J by 4 bases; unmatched bases: 5. Germline-derived CDR1 and CDR2 are SEHNR and FQNEAQ (reference sequence). The CDR3 bases that were read are TGTGCCAGCAGTCCGGACAGGGGGTTCACCGGGGAG. Amino acid sequence: CASSPDRGFTGE. Given in full, the CDR3 is CASSPDRGFTGELFF.

This clone showed up just a few times. Read sequence stops 3 residues before the CDR3 end, and the germline J gene provides the missing end. The rearrangement uses TRBV30 and TRBJ1-2; 7 bases agree with TRBD1. Germline V lookup: CDR1 GTSNPN, CDR2 SVGIG (reference sequence). This CDR3 is built from 13 residues. The CDR3 region is CAWSVWDSSGYTF. CDR3 DNA, as far as it was read: TGTGCCTGGAGTGTGTGGGACAGCTCAGGG.

In this sample, this clone turned up many times. Partial CDR3 DNA: TGTGCCATCAGTTCGGGCACTGAA. Translation gives CAISSGTE. The full-length CDR3 reads as CAISSGTEAFF. The chain is built from TRBV10-3 and TRBJ1-1; D not certain. The CDR3 goes on 3 residues after the read ends, and that part is filled in from the germline J gene. The CDR3 length is 11 residues. Trimming removed 5 bases at V and 4 bases at J, with 5 bases between. Germline CDR1 and CDR2: ENHRY and SYGVKD.

The sample holds many counts of this clone. Coverage ceases 3 residues before the CDR3 finishes, and the germline J gene fills in the end. V usage is TRBV19 and J usage is TRBJ2-1, with 12 bases that match TRBD2. The CDR3 covers 17 residues. The trim removed 6 bases at V and 4 bases at J, leaving 10 bases unmatched. Germline lookup yields CDR1 LNHDA and CDR2 SQIVND (reference sequence). CDR3 sequence: CASRSRAGTSGYNEQFF. The CDR3 DNA, read in part, is TGTGCCAGTAGATCCCGGGCCGGGACTAGCGGGTACAATGAG. Full variable domain (outside the CDR3, taken from reference TRBV19 and TRBJ2-1): DGGITQSPKYLFRKEGQNVTLSCEQNLNHDAMYWYRQDPGQGLRLIYYSQIVNDFQKGDIAEGYSVSREKKESFPLTVTSAQKNPTAFYLCASRSRAGTSGYNEQFFGPGTRLTVL.

This clone has just a few counts. The CDR3 is cut off 3 residues early in the read; its end comes from the germline J gene. Other DNA sequences in this sample translate to the same CDR3. The chain is built from TRBV5-1 and TRBJ2-5; TRBD1 might be the D (5 bases). This CDR3 comprises 14 residues. Trimming left V 0 bases short and J 2 bases short, with 8 bases between. The germline gives CDR1 SGHRS, CDR2 YFSETQ. Incomplete CDR3 DNA: TGCGCCAGCAGCTTGGGGCAGGGTCAAGAGACC. Encoded protein: CASSLGQGQET. The complete CDR3 protein is CASSLGQGQETQYF.

There are many counts of this clone. Germline is not matched at one junction end, which may reflect a read error. The read halts 3 residues ahead of the CDR3 end, with the missing end drawn from the germline J gene. V and J are TRBV4-2 and TRBJ2-3, with D tentatively TRBD1 (6 bases). Germline CDR1 LGHNA, CDR2 YNFKEQ. This CDR3 comprises 14 residues. CDR3 amino acids: CASSQEPGADTQYF. CDR3 DNA (partial): TGCGCCAGCAGCCAAGAGCCAGGGGCAGATACG.